This record covers a single T cell receptor (beta chain). Its antigen is not yet known. No per-base quality is available; no much larger clone lies one base away. The sample comes from a study of cytomegalovirus exposure and HLA in healthy donors (dated by TCRdb to between 2016 and 2019). Study-wide context: An earlier analysis of around 600 of the donors reported about 290 Gb of sequence data and roughly 110 million unique TCR beta sequences from 150 million to 200 million T cells. Approximately 310 gigabases of sequencing data and 78 million or so unique TCR sequences were included in an early release covering about 700 HLA-typed donors. Among the roughly 400 genotyped donors, approximately 76% belonged to the genetic ancestry cluster associated with self-reported Caucasian donors. The study aimed to test whether cataloging public T cell receptors could reveal signatures of past pathogen exposure. Using immunosequencing, the study profiled T cell repertoires from around 680 subjects and related those repertoires to cytomegalovirus serostatus. Besides the first cohort of more than 650 subjects, a separate validation cohort made up of some 110 different subjects was used. To predict cytomegalovirus infection status, the study brought together high-throughput TCR immunosequencing, statistical association of individual TCRs with disease status, and machine learning. To study patterns of TCR occurrence, a later analysis re-analyzed previously published TCR beta repertoires from 700 or so donors and added high-resolution HLA genotyping. The later analysis used no new phenotypic data to find candidate immune exposures, relying instead on TCR beta sequences and their occurrence across donors. An earlier analysis of several hundred of the donors used high-throughput TCR beta sequencing to judge whether each TCR beta V gene segment behaved as functional or pseudogenic. Donor age, sex, ethnicity and CMV serostatus were compiled together with the repertoire data. Genome-wide SNP genotypes for about 65% of the roughly 670 donors were used in a later genetic analysis, which treated that subset as a discovery cohort. All discovery cohort repertoires had been generated using a single sequencing platform. HLA typing included class I and class II loci at four-digit resolution. Typing coverage varied by locus: roughly 629-630 donors for A, B, C, DRB1 and DQB1; under 550 for DQA1; approximately 610 for DPA1; 400 to 480 for DPB1. Roughly five DR-DQ haplotypes were handled as single units for association and clustering, since linkage in the cohort was strong. On average, around 230,000 unique TCR beta nucleotide sequences were sequenced per donor among 300 to 500 genotyped donors of the cohort, with roughly 18% of those sequences being non-productive. The investigation overall reported the following: The sequencing pipeline was judged likely to have produced a cluster of highly shared sequence variants as a technical artifact. In vitro tests confirmed that a few of the cytomegalovirus-associated TCR beta chains recognize cytomegalovirus antigens. In an earlier analysis of 587 of the donors, most TCR beta V segments appeared in productive rearrangements about 90% or about 30% of the time, broadly matching IMGT annotations. Across donors, most TCR sequences were observed very rarely, whereas some public TCRs were present in many individuals. The authors suggested that the approach could potentially be extended to other disease states and immunological phenotypes. Most CMV-associated TCR beta chains appeared to be HLA-restricted in a later analysis, and the HLA associations seemed to be driven largely by CMV exposure. In a later analysis, HLA-associated TCR beta chains were found to be more clonally expanded and to have lower generation probabilities than equally common non-associated chains. Only TCR beta chains were sequenced in this cohort, and the absence of alpha or paired-chain data limited detectable features. Sequencing depth was assumed to be roughly uniform across donors in the presence/absence analyses, though that assumption may not hold. In a later analysis, TCR association rates were found to vary across HLA loci, with the most associated TCRs seen for DRB1 alleles and the fewest for HLA-C alleles. The only immune exposure information available for the cohort was CMV serostatus. Because HLA typing was unavailable for some donors at each locus, only the typed subset was used in association tests. In a later genetic analysis, a missense DCLRE1C variant was associated with V-gene and J-gene trimming of TCR beta chains, and the association was replicated in an independent cohort. Assigning TCR associations to individual alleles was difficult when HLA alleles, especially DR and DQ, strongly co-occurred. In a later genetic analysis, fewer N-insertions in productive TCRs were reported among donors in an Asian-associated ancestry cluster than the roughly 640-donor mean. A total of around 150 TCR beta chains were listed by the study as associated with cytomegalovirus. A later analysis reported that several top co-occurrence clusters appeared linked to parvovirus B19, influenza, CMV and Epstein-Barr virus. Specific HLA alleles were associated with 15,000 to 20,000 TCR beta sequences at a false discovery rate of 0.05 in a later analysis. The earlier analysis of 587 of the donors excluded 15 to 20 rarely observed V segments, including chromosome 9 orphons, because counts were too low. In both the original and validation cohorts, the classifier was reported to diagnose cytomegalovirus status with high specificity and sensitivity. A further reported finding was that TCR beta sequences accurately predicted the HLA-A and HLA-B alleles for most subjects in the first cohort. Linkage disequilibrium might explain the correlated functional status among segregating V segments, but an unknown experimental factor could not be ruled out.

The cohort comprised more than 550 healthy bone marrow donors. All cohort members were sampled while nominally healthy, although unrecorded immune exposures were likely present. CMV serostatus was positive for roughly 290 and negative for 352 of the 666 cohort members, and was not recorded for this donor. Every donor gave a peripheral blood sample, and the peripheral blood mononuclear cells from that sample were used for TCR beta sequencing. The Qiagen DNeasy Blood Extraction Kit was used to extract genomic DNA from the blood cell samples. The method was the immunoSEQ multiplex PCR assay. For the multiplex PCR, a mixture combining 60 forward primers for TCR Vbeta segments and 13 reverse primers for TCR Jbeta segments was used. The CDR3 region of rearranged TCR beta genes was amplified from genomic DNA by a multiplex PCR assay. The amplified TCR beta libraries were sequenced on the Illumina HiSeq System as 87-base-pair reads. The authors' pipeline ran thus. A later analysis counted tens of millions of unique TCR beta chains across the 550 to 750 repertoires, and 10 million to 12 million of these chains were shared by at least two donors. Raw reads were error-corrected and collapsed into unique sequences by a nearest-neighbor algorithm in which closely related sequences were merged to remove PCR and sequencing errors. V, D and J gene segments were assigned by aligning CDR3 sequences to IMGT reference sequences. Each retained sequence needed at least a six-nucleotide match to both a V gene segment and a J gene segment. Rearrangements were called productive when the CDR3 lacked stop codons and stayed in frame with V and J; all others were non-productive. Following IMGT convention, CDR3 was defined as the stretch from the second conserved V-encoded cysteine to the conserved J-encoded phenylalanine. In an earlier analysis of just under 600 of the donors, sequences lacking an unambiguous match to a single V gene segment were excluded. In an earlier analysis of 500 to 750 of the donors, V segments were called functional above 56.7% productive rearrangements and were called segregating when the between-donor standard deviation exceeded 5%. A statistical classification framework was built to diagnose cytomegalovirus status from the catalog of TCR beta chain sequences. In a later analysis, V and J genes were assigned by comparing TCR nucleotide sequences against IMGT/GENE-DB human TR gene sequences. The TCRdist pipeline was used in a later analysis to assign CDR3 sequences and most-parsimonious VDJ recombination scenarios. In a later analysis, each TCR beta chain was defined by its CDR3 amino acid sequence together with its V-gene family, and reads without a unique V-gene family were excluded. A later analysis removed roughly 590 highly shared, low-generation-probability nucleotide sequences to deal with suspected cross-contamination and a sequencing artifact. In a later analysis, a clonal expansion index for each public chain was calculated from normalized within-repertoire ranks of inferred template counts. Generation probabilities in a later analysis came from a VDJ recombination model fitted to out-of-frame rearrangements, and those results were checked against IGoR. A later analysis scored TCR-TCR, TCR-HLA and TCR-CMV co-occurrence with hypergeometric tests, applying a repertoire-size bias correction to TCR pairs. To estimate false discovery rates, a later analysis permuted the HLA or CMV assignments 20 times. In a later analysis, co-occurring TCRs were grouped using DBSCAN, and TCRdist sequence similarity was added for clustering within HLA-allele-positive subsets. For co-occurrence clustering, repertoires with fewer than 30,000 or more than 120,000 public chains were excluded, along with a handful of repertoires with anomalous nucleotide sharing. TCRdb carries this immuneACCESS record with in-frame sequences only. Its versions omit some clonotypes, under half of them owing to an unresolved V gene in the studies checked, with the rest unexplained. The V and J calls and clone size come from that table; D and trimming were worked out from the DNA. In this sample the table shows about 80,000 clones, roughly 80% of which occur a single time. The ten largest clones capture around an eighth of the sample.

This TCR was recovered from a human donor in good health. Source material: PBMCs.

The CDR3 protein: CASSNGHDQPQHF. The DNA reads as follows: TGTGCCAGCTCGAACGGTCATGATCAGCCCCAGCATTTT. The sequence is built from TRBV6-6 and TRBJ1-5, with an unclear D gene assignment. CDR1 and CDR2 (MNHNY, SVGAGI) derive from the germline V gene (reference sequence). The CDR3 starts with the cysteine, ends with the phenylalanine, and has 13 residues. Just the 39-base CDR3 DNA is kept, in frame starting at base 1. Trimming at the junction amounts to 8 bases on V and 5 bases on J, and the germline ends lie 13 bases apart.